Below, 4 T cell receptor beta chains from the same sample are listed, as sequenced in a study of cytomegalovirus exposure and HLA in healthy donors. The PCR used 60 Vbeta and 13 Jbeta primers. Method: immunoSEQ multiplex PCR; TCRdb's copy keeps in-frame clones and lacks some. Here the sample spans about 130,000 clones, approximately 78% being singletons. Sequencing input: PBMCs. Receptors were obtained from a woman under 40 in good health and CMV-seronegative.

CDR3 DNA: TGTGCCAGCAGCTTCCCGCCGAGGACAGGGACCTACGAGCAGTACTTC. Translating gives CASSFPPRTGTYEQYF. This sequence joins TRBV5-4 and TRBJ2-7, with 8 bases lining up with TRBD1. The trim removed 2 bases at V and 2 bases at J, leaving 9 bases unmatched. This CDR3 is 16 amino acids long. Germline CDR1 is SGHNT and CDR2 is YYREEE (reference sequence).

Details on this clone: One end of the junction fails to match germline, which may point to a read error. The rearrangement links TRBV5-6 to TRBJ1-4; TRBD1 matches at 7 bases. The CDR3 consists of 17 residues. Germline assignment: CDR1 SGHDT and CDR2 YYEEEE. The CDR3: CASSLGQNSRRHEKLFF. CDR3 in DNA: TGTGCCAGCAGTTTGGGACAGAATTCTCGACGGCATGAAAAACTGTTTTTT.

This chain links TRBV12-5 with TRBJ1-1; 7 bases are shared with TRBD1. This CDR3 contains 14 residues. J was trimmed by 7 bases and V by 6 bases; bases with no gene match: 11. Germline V gives CDR1 LGHNT, CDR2 FRNRAP. The CDR3 sequence is CASGIRQGRLEAFF. The CDR3 DNA reads TGTGCTAGTGGCATCCGACAGGGAAGGCTTGAAGCTTTCTTT.

This clone turned up a few times. CDR3 sequence reads: CASSSGTGGVAFF. The CDR3 DNA reads as TGTGCCAGCAGTTCCGGGACAGGGGGAGTCGCTTTCTTT. The J gene is TRBJ1-1, the V gene TRBV6-5; TRBD1 agrees at 11 bases. J was trimmed by 11 bases and V by 4 bases; bases with no gene match: 6. This CDR3 has 13 amino acids. The germline V gene has CDR1 MNHEY and CDR2 SVGAGI.